This T cell receptor (beta chain) was retrieved from a study of PD-1 blockade in classical Hodgkin lymphoma. Notes on the study in general: When set against healthy donors, newly diagnosed patients were reported to show lower baseline TCR diversity. The drivers behind the repertoire differences, possibly disease activity or prior therapy, remain undefined.

Comments on this clone: Its antigen is currently unknown.

Time point: newly diagnosed, previously untreated cHL patient sample. Out of thawed PBMCs, magnetic negative selection purified CD4+ T cells. Comparators were PBMCs taken from newly diagnosed, untreated classical Hodgkin lymphoma. The assay was immunoSEQ multiplex PCR, and TCRdb's table has in-frame clones only and misses some. This sample has about 24,000 clones; roughly nine tenths occur once, and the top ten carry 0.45% to 0.65%. The sequence was obtained from a human donor with classical Hodgkin lymphoma. What was sequenced was CD4+ T cells from blood.

The CDR3: CASGGPGTGTNTEAFF. In DNA, the CDR3 is TGCGCCAGCGGGGGTCCCGGGACAGGGACGAACACTGAAGCTTTCTTT. The chain uses TRBV5-1 and TRBJ1-1, with 9 positions matching TRBD1. This CDR3 region has 16 residues. V gave up 7 bases and J gave up 1 base; unmatched junction bases: 11. The V gene's germline CDR1 is SGHRS and CDR2 YFSETQ. Combining the CDR3 with reference TRBV5-1 and TRBJ1-1 gives the whole variable domain KAGVTQTPRYLIKTRGQQVTLSCSPISGHRSVSWYQQTPGQGLQFLFEYFSETQRNKGNFPGRFSGRQFSNSRSEMNVSTLELGDSALYLCASGGPGTGTNTEAFFGQGTRLTVV.